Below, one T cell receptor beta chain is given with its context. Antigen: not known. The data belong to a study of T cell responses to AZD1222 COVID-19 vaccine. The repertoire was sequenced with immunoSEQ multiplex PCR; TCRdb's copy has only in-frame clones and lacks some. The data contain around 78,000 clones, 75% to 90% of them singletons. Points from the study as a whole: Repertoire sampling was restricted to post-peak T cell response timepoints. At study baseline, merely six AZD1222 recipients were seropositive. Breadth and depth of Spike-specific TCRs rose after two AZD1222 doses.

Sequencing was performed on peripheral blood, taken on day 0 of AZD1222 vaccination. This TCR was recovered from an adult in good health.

CDR3 amino acids: CASSFDPGPISGEKLFF. In DNA form, the CDR3 reads TGTGCCAGCAGCTTTGATCCGGGACCGATAAGCGGTGAAAAACTGTTTTTT. The rearrangement links TRBV5-5 to TRBJ1-4; D possibly corresponds to TRBD1 (5 bases). CDR1 SGHKS and CDR2 YYEKEE come from the germline V gene (reference sequence). Trimming shortened V by 2 bases and J by 7 bases, and 21 bases separated the two germline ends. The length of the CDR3 is 17 residues.